The rows below give T cell receptor beta chains drawn from one sample of a study of OX40 agonist ivuxolimab in advanced cancers. Data came from immunoSEQ multiplex PCR; TCRdb stores just in-frame clones and leaves some out. The data show about 54,000 clones, with approximately 89% seen just once and about 9% held by the top ten. This sample comprised CD4+ or CD8+ T cells sorted from blood, obtained in a trial of the OX40 agonist ivuxolimab. These receptors were taken from an adult with an advanced solid tumor such as melanoma, head and neck, liver or kidney cancer. The conserved cysteine and the conserved F or W are not part of the CDR3 here. The order of the fields is V gene, CDR3 length, D gene, clone size, CDR3 protein. A D gene is named only where the DNA matches it firmly. Clone size is given for some rows only: seen once, a few or many times, or a class if the clone is expanded.

V: TRBV10-2
length: 13
D: TRBD2
size: NA
CDR3: ASSRLAGGGETQY

V: TRBV5-6
length: 13
D: NA
size: NA
CDR3: ASSLEGGPDYGYT

V: TRBV19
length: 12
D: NA
size: NA
CDR3: ASSIGPLKNEQF

V: TRBV30
length: 13
D: TRBD2
size: once
CDR3: AWSVGRVSTDTQY

V: TRBV7-2
length: 13
D: NA
size: NA
CDR3: ASSLIMTPAGEQF

V: TRBV27
length: 16
D: TRBD1
size: NA
CDR3: ASSLLRMTGAVDGELF

V: TRBV7-2
length: 13
D: NA
size: NA
CDR3: ASSPSSSGPYEQY

V: TRBV4-1
length: 14
D: TRBD1
size: NA
CDR3: ASSPPPGQGLTGYT

V: TRBV6-5
length: 13
D: TRBD2
size: NA
CDR3: ASSWEAGESSEQY

V: TRBV4-1
length: 14
D: TRBD1
size: NA
CDR3: ASSHLIGQGEETQY

V: TRBV27
length: 12
D: NA
size: NA
CDR3: ASSSYASTDTQY

V: TRBV27
length: 10
D: NA
size: NA
CDR3: ASSPFNSPLH

V: TRBV18
length: 13
D: NA
size: once
CDR3: ASSPPGRGDTEAF

V: TRBV10-3
length: 15
D: NA
size: NA
CDR3: AISESSLIASGNTIY

V: TRBV28
length: 13
D: NA
size: NA
CDR3: ASSQGGGQGNTIY

V: TRBV7-9
length: 13
D: TRBD1
size: NA
CDR3: ASSRLGQGAGELF

V: TRBV9
length: 14
D: NA
size: NA
CDR3: ASSPPGLNLPYEQY

V: TRBV7-9
length: 12
D: NA
size: NA
CDR3: ASSLESRHYEQY

V: TRBV4-1
length: 14
D: NA
size: NA
CDR3: ASSQEFPSGTDTQY

V: TRBV19
length: 13
D: NA
size: NA
CDR3: ASSKLGTPNEKLF

V: TRBV11-2
length: 14
D: NA
size: NA
CDR3: ASSLDPTGYTGELF

V: TRBV7-9
length: 10
D: NA
size: NA
CDR3: ASSLSGTEAF

V: TRBV5-1
length: 14
D: TRBD1
size: NA
CDR3: ASSLEMTGLSHEQY

V: TRBV6-5
length: 12
D: NA
size: once
CDR3: ASSLTAMNTEAF